These T cell receptor beta chains were read from a single sample in a study of regulatory T cells in long-lasting Graves disease. TCRdb independently ran MiXCR on the multiplex PCR reads; one entry per CDR3 protein. Of roughly 320,000 distinct CDR3 sequences listed, approximately 15% are singletons. These data also formed part of another study, on T cells in Graves' hyperthyroidism and ophthalmopathy.

Material: peripheral blood mononuclear cells (PBMCs), obtained at new diagnosis, from a patient treated with antithyroid drugs. Every receptor here comes from a man aged 35-49 years with Graves disease. Each CDR3 is given with its conserved first and last residue. The D gene is left open where the match is weak. Size values are once, few and many counts, or a class for expanded clones, and some rows have none.

abundance: many
j_gene: TRBJ1-5
v_gene: TRBV5-1
d_gene: .
CDR3nt: TGCGCCAGCAGCTTGGACGGTGTAAAGCCCCAGCATTTT
CDR3aa: CASSLDGVKPQHF

abundance: .
j_gene: TRBJ2-4
v_gene: TRBV28
d_gene: .
CDR3nt: TGTGCCAGCAGTCGTTTGCTTACAGGGCTGGGTGAAAACATTCAGTACTTC
CDR3aa: CASSRLLTGLGENIQYF

abundance: many
j_gene: TRBJ2-5
v_gene: TRBV5-1
d_gene: .
CDR3nt: TGTGCCAGCAGCGTCGGGGGGCGCGGAGGAGAGACCCAGTACTTC
CDR3aa: CASSVGGRGGETQYF

abundance: many
j_gene: TRBJ2-3
v_gene: TRBV2
d_gene: TRBD2
CDR3nt: TGTGCCGCATGGGGCGGGGGTACGACCACAGATACGCAGTATTTT
CDR3aa: CAAWGGGTTTDTQYF

abundance: once
j_gene: TRBJ2-7
v_gene: TRBV24-1
d_gene: TRBD1
CDR3nt: TGTGCCACCAGTCCACAGGGGGCGAGCTACGAGCAGTACTTC
CDR3aa: CATSPQGASYEQYF

abundance: .
j_gene: TRBJ2-3
v_gene: TRBV5-1
d_gene: TRBD1
CDR3nt: TGCGCCAGCAGCTTGACCGGACAGGGGGAAGTAGATACGCAGTATTTT
CDR3aa: CASSLTGQGEVDTQYF

abundance: .
j_gene: TRBJ2-3
v_gene: TRBV12-3/TRBV12-4
d_gene: TRBD2
CDR3nt: TGTGCCAGCAGTTCCCAAGCGGGAGGGCCATCAGATACGCAGTATTTT
CDR3aa: CASSSQAGGPSDTQYF

abundance: few
j_gene: TRBJ2-2
v_gene: TRBV29-1
d_gene: .
CDR3nt: TGCAGCGCCCTACACACCGGGGAGCTGTTTTTT
CDR3aa: CSALHTGELFF

abundance: many
j_gene: TRBJ2-3
v_gene: TRBV10-3
d_gene: .
CDR3nt: TGTGCCATCAGTGATGCCCGCACAGATACGCAGTATTTT
CDR3aa: CAISDARTDTQYF

abundance: many
j_gene: TRBJ1-4
v_gene: TRBV5-1
d_gene: .
CDR3nt: TGCGCCAGTTCCAGGAGGGAAAGTAATGAAAAACTGTTTTTT
CDR3aa: CASSRRESNEKLFF

abundance: .
j_gene: TRBJ1-2
v_gene: TRBV12-3/TRBV12-4
d_gene: .
CDR3nt: TGTGCCAGCAGCCAGGACAGCCCCTATGGCTACACCTTC
CDR3aa: CASSQDSPYGYTF

abundance: many
j_gene: TRBJ2-3
v_gene: TRBV4-2
d_gene: TRBD2
CDR3nt: TGTGCCAGCAGCCAAGATAGGGGAGGGCATACGCAGTATTTT
CDR3aa: CASSQDRGGHTQYF

abundance: .
j_gene: TRBJ2-7
v_gene: TRBV7-9
d_gene: .
CDR3nt: TGTGCCAGCAGCCAGGTCTTGGGGGGCGCATACGAGCAGTACTTC
CDR3aa: CASSQVLGGAYEQYF

abundance: many
j_gene: TRBJ2-5
v_gene: TRBV5-1
d_gene: TRBD1
CDR3nt: TGCGCCAGCCGCAATACAGGGGGCGAAGAGACCCAGTACTTC
CDR3aa: CASRNTGGEETQYF

abundance: .
j_gene: TRBJ2-7
v_gene: TRBV19
d_gene: .
CDR3nt: TGTGCCAGTAGTGGGGTCGGGACCTCCTACGAGCAGTACTTC
CDR3aa: CASSGVGTSYEQYF

abundance: many
j_gene: TRBJ1-6
v_gene: TRBV10-3
d_gene: TRBD1
CDR3nt: TGTGCCATCAGGAGGGACAGGGTGCGGAATTCACCCCTCCACTTT
CDR3aa: CAIRRDRVRNSPLHF

abundance: many
j_gene: TRBJ2-1
v_gene: TRBV11-3
d_gene: TRBD1
CDR3nt: TGTGCCAGCAGCGGGTCGGGACAGGGGGCCTACAATGAGCAGTTCTTC
CDR3aa: CASSGSGQGAYNEQFF

abundance: many
j_gene: TRBJ2-3
v_gene: TRBV12-3/TRBV12-4
d_gene: TRBD1
CDR3nt: TGTGCCAGCAGTCGGGGACAGGGAGCTCTTAATACGCAGTATTTT
CDR3aa: CASSRGQGALNTQYF

abundance: many
j_gene: TRBJ1-1
v_gene: TRBV7-9
d_gene: .
CDR3nt: TGTGCCAGCAGCCAGACTTACACTGAAGCTTTCTTT
CDR3aa: CASSQTYTEAFF

abundance: many
j_gene: TRBJ2-7
v_gene: TRBV28
d_gene: TRBD1
CDR3nt: TGTGCCAGCAGTTCCCCGGACAGGGGGGTCTCCTACGAGCAGTACTTC
CDR3aa: CASSSPDRGVSYEQYF

abundance: few
j_gene: TRBJ2-7
v_gene: TRBV20-1
d_gene: .
CDR3nt: TGCAGTGCTAGAGATCAAAAGTACGGGTCTGAGCAGTACTTC
CDR3aa: CSARDQKYGSEQYF

abundance: few
j_gene: TRBJ2-5
v_gene: TRBV20-1
d_gene: TRBD1
CDR3nt: TGCAGTGCTAGGCGACAGGGGTACCAAGAGACCCAGTACTTC
CDR3aa: CSARRQGYQETQYF

abundance: many
j_gene: TRBJ2-3
v_gene: TRBV5-1
d_gene: .
CDR3nt: TGTGCCAGCAGCCCCGTGGGGCAGGGCGGCACAGATACGCAGTATTTT
CDR3aa: CASSPVGQGGTDTQYF

abundance: .
j_gene: TRBJ2-2
v_gene: TRBV29-1
d_gene: .
CDR3nt: TGCAGCGCAGGACTGACTAACACCGGGGAGCTGTTTTTT
CDR3aa: CSAGLTNTGELFF

abundance: many
j_gene: TRBJ2-7
v_gene: TRBV28
d_gene: TRBD2
CDR3nt: TGTGCCAGCAGGCCCGGGGGGACGCTCTACGAGCAGTACTTC
CDR3aa: CASRPGGTLYEQYF

abundance: many
j_gene: TRBJ1-4
v_gene: TRBV28
d_gene: .
CDR3nt: TGTGCCAGCAGTGGGTGGTCTGATAATGAAAAACTGTTTTTT
CDR3aa: CASSGWSDNEKLFF

abundance: once
j_gene: TRBJ2-2
v_gene: TRBV28
d_gene: .
CDR3nt: TGTGCCAGCAGCCATAGTTACACCGGGGAGCTGTTTTTT
CDR3aa: CASSHSYTGELFF

abundance: many
j_gene: TRBJ2-3
v_gene: TRBV12-3/TRBV12-4
d_gene: .
CDR3nt: TGTGCCAGCAGTCCCCGCCGGGGGAGCACAGATACGCAGTATTTT
CDR3aa: CASSPRRGSTDTQYF

abundance: many
j_gene: TRBJ2-1
v_gene: TRBV11-3
d_gene: .
CDR3nt: TGTGCCAGCAGCTTAAGGCAGGGACACAATGAGCAGTTCTTC
CDR3aa: CASSLRQGHNEQFF

abundance: many
j_gene: TRBJ2-7
v_gene: TRBV7-2
d_gene: .
CDR3nt: TGTGCCAGCACCTCCCTCCGGGGGGCCGTCAACGAGCAGTACTTC
CDR3aa: CASTSLRGAVNEQYF

abundance: few
j_gene: TRBJ2-5
v_gene: TRBV29-1
d_gene: .
CDR3nt: TGCAGCGTTGAAGTAGGGCCCCAAGAGACCCAGTACTTC
CDR3aa: CSVEVGPQETQYF

abundance: many
j_gene: TRBJ2-7
v_gene: TRBV6-7
d_gene: .
CDR3nt: TGTGCCAGCAGTTACCGAAACAATAGGACAGAGAGCTCCTACGAGCAGTACTTC
CDR3aa: CASSYRNNRTESSYEQYF

abundance: many
j_gene: TRBJ2-3
v_gene: TRBV30
d_gene: .
CDR3nt: TGTGCCTGGAGTCAAGGGGCCGGCACAGATACGCAGTATTTT
CDR3aa: CAWSQGAGTDTQYF

abundance: many
j_gene: TRBJ1-2
v_gene: TRBV12-3/TRBV12-4
d_gene: TRBD1
CDR3nt: TGTGCCAGCAGTTCCGGACAGGGGGCGCGGGGCTACACCTTC
CDR3aa: CASSSGQGARGYTF

abundance: many
j_gene: TRBJ2-3
v_gene: TRBV27
d_gene: .
CDR3nt: TGTGCCAGCAGTTTCCAGAGACCTAGCACAGATACGCAGTATTTT
CDR3aa: CASSFQRPSTDTQYF

abundance: few
j_gene: TRBJ2-5
v_gene: TRBV3-1
d_gene: TRBD1
CDR3nt: TGTGCCAGCAGCCAAGATATCCGGACAGGGGGGTCAGAGACCCAGTACTTC
CDR3aa: CASSQDIRTGGSETQYF

abundance: many
j_gene: TRBJ2-1
v_gene: TRBV5-1
d_gene: .
CDR3nt: TGCGCCAGCAGCTTTGACTGGAACAATGAGCAGTTCTTC
CDR3aa: CASSFDWNNEQFF

abundance: once
j_gene: TRBJ1-2
v_gene: TRBV7-2
d_gene: .
CDR3nt: TGTGCCAGCAGCGCCCCGGCGTTAATCTATGGCTACACCTTC
CDR3aa: CASSAPALIYGYTF

abundance: .
j_gene: TRBJ2-1
v_gene: TRBV11-2
d_gene: .
CDR3nt: TGTGCCAGCAGCCTGGGATGCGTATACAATGAGCAGTTCTTC
CDR3aa: CASSLGCVYNEQFF

abundance: many
j_gene: TRBJ2-2
v_gene: TRBV28
d_gene: TRBD2
CDR3nt: TGTGCCAGCACCGTGGGGGAGGGAGGAACCGGGGAGCTGTTTTTT
CDR3aa: CASTVGEGGTGELFF

abundance: .
j_gene: TRBJ1-2
v_gene: TRBV10-3
d_gene: TRBD1
CDR3nt: TGTGCCATTCAGGGGGTACTATCTAACTATGGCTACACCTTC
CDR3aa: CAIQGVLSNYGYTF

abundance: .
j_gene: TRBJ2-7
v_gene: TRBV4-1
d_gene: .
CDR3nt: TGTGCCAGCAGCCAAGGTGCAGGGACCCTCTTCGAGCAGTACTTC
CDR3aa: CASSQGAGTLFEQYF

abundance: many
j_gene: TRBJ2-1
v_gene: TRBV28
d_gene: .
CDR3nt: TGTGCCAGCAGCAGCGACAATGAGCAGTTCTTC
CDR3aa: CASSSDNEQFF

abundance: many
j_gene: TRBJ2-1
v_gene: TRBV27
d_gene: TRBD2
CDR3nt: TGTGCCAGCAATTCGCGACTAGCGGGGGGGCGTAGTGAGCAGTTCTTC
CDR3aa: CASNSRLAGGRSEQFF

abundance: .
j_gene: TRBJ2-5
v_gene: TRBV7-3
d_gene: .
CDR3nt: TGTGCCAGCAGCCCTACCCCGGGGGTACAAGAGACCCAGTACTTC
CDR3aa: CASSPTPGVQETQYF

abundance: few
j_gene: TRBJ2-5
v_gene: TRBV28
d_gene: TRBD2
CDR3nt: TGTGCCAGCAGCCTAGGGGGACTAGCGGGGGATTACCAAGAGACCCAGTACTTC
CDR3aa: CASSLGGLAGDYQETQYF

abundance: few
j_gene: TRBJ2-7
v_gene: TRBV19
d_gene: .
CDR3nt: TGTGCCAGTAGTATAAGTACCAGGGGAAACTACGAGCAGTACTTC
CDR3aa: CASSISTRGNYEQYF

abundance: many
j_gene: TRBJ1-5
v_gene: TRBV20-1
d_gene: .
CDR3nt: TGCAGTGCTAGAGACACCTATAGCAATCAGCCCCAGCATTTT
CDR3aa: CSARDTYSNQPQHF

abundance: many
j_gene: TRBJ2-3
v_gene: TRBV20-1
d_gene: TRBD2
CDR3nt: TGCAGTGCTAGATCCAGCGGGGTCGGGGATACGCAGTATTTT
CDR3aa: CSARSSGVGDTQYF